This T cell receptor (beta chain) appears in the sequencing data of a study of control samples from healthy donors and cancer patients. CDR1 and CDR2 from the germline V gene are SGHRS and YFSETQ. CDR3 length equals 14 residues. Trimming removed 4 bases at V and 1 base at J, with 11 bases between. TCRdb keeps only in-frame clones here, not all; method: immunoSEQ multiplex PCR. The sample contains 100,000 to 150,000 clones, over 85% of which appear only once. Input material: PBMCs. This receptor was obtained from a man aged 50-60 years with head and neck cancer. The rearrangement links TRBV5-1 to TRBJ1-1; unclear D gene. The CDR3 nucleotides are TGCGCCAGCAGCCCGCAGGCTCAGAACACTGAAGCTTTCTTT. Its protein is CASSPQAQNTEAFF.